This T cell receptor beta chain appears in the sequencing data of a study of identical twins. Study outcomes and limitations: Abundant beta clonotypes from cord blood bore fewer insertions; memory repertoires lacked this pattern.

Germline CDR1 and CDR2: SGHTS and YDEGEE. The CDR3 sequence is 15 residues long. Template switching (which added a universal primer site) was used, and cDNA carried unique molecular identifiers. TCRdb re-analysed the 5' RACE reads in MiXCR, keeping a single row per CDR3 protein. The data contain 240,000 or so distinct CDR3 sequences, roughly 10% of them singletons. Note on this clonotype: Its antigen is not known. The germline gene is not matched at one end of the junction; a read error may be the cause.

This TCR was recovered from a man in his forties or fifties in good health. Sequences were obtained from memory T cells sorted from blood. This chain joins TRBV5-8 and TRBJ1-1; a weak D match, TRBD1 (5 bases). The chain's CDR3 is CASSTGGGVNAEAFF. CDR3 in DNA: TGTGCCAGCAGCACCGGGGGAGGGGTGAACGCTGAAGCTTTCTTT.